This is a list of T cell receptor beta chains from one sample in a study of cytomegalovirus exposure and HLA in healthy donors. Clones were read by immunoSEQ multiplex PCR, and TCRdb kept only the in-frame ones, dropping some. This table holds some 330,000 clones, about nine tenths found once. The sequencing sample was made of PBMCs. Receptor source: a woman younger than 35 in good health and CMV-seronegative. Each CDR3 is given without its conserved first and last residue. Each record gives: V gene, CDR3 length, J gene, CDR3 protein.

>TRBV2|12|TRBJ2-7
ASTDGAGTTEQY
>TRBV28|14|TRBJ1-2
ASSPPSGQGYYGYT
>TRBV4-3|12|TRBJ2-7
ASSQGGSDDEQY
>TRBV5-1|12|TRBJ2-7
ASVLGTGSYEQY
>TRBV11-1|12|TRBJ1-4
ASSLSQGHEKLF
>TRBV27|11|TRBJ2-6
ASCASGANVLT
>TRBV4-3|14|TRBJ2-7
ASSQDRGTGGHEQY
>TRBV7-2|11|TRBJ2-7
ASSQDRDLWQY
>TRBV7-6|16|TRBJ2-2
ASSLAPGLADNAGELF
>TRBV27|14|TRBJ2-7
ASSLWQGGSKHEQY
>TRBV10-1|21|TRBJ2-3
ASSENWGLQRRKTSGTTDTQY
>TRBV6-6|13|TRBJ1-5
ASSPGQGGNQPQH
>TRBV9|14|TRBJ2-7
ASSPYEREDPYEQY
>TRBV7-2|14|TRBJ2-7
ASSSQPGLGVGEQY
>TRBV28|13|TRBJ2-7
ASTSAGTGLYEQY
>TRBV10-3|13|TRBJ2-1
AISEPGLADNEQF
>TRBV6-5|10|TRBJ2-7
ASREGPYEQY
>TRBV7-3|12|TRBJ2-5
ASRTDRGGETQY
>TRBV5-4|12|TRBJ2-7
ASSPGLPSYEQY
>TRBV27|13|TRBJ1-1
ASSKTRHLNTEAF
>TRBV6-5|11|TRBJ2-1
ASRPNTSGRGF
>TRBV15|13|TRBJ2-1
ATTPPGGNYNEQF
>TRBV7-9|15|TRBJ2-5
ASSLVGLAGAAETQY
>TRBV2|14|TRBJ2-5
ASKASGSPEQETQY
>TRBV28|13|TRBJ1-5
ASRGLDTSNQPQH
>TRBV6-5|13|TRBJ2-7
ASSYLQGGRYEQY
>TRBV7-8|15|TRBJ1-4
ASSWGLRPSTNEKLF
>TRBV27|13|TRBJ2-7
ASSPTVAGANEQY
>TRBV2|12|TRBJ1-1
ASSEALRGTEAF
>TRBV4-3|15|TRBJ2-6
ASSQDAGAGGANVLT
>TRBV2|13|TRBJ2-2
ASSADSANTGELF
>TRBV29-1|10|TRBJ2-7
SVDRGRDEQY
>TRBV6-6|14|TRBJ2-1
ASIGEGYRSYNEQF
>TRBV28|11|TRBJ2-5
ASSFGGSKTQY
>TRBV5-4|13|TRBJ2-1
ASSLGLAGGEEQF
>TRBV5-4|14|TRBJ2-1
ASRASVGGLNNEQF
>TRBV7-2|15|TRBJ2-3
ASSPTRGGASTDTQY
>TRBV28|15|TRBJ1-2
ASSLARGDAPLYGYT
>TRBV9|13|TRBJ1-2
ASSVGPGTNYGYT
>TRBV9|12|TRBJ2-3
ASSVERGTDTQY
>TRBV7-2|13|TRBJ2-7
ASSLLPGWTYEQY
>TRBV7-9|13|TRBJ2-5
ASSLTDGPQETQY
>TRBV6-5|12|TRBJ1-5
ASSYGGKGQPQH
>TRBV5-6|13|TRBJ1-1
ASRALDRMNTEAF
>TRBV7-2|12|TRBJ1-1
ASSLGRGNTEAF
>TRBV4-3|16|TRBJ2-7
ASSQGTGAGGGVYEQY
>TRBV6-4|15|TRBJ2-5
ASSAKSTSGRTETQY
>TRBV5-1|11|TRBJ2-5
ASSWAGEETQY